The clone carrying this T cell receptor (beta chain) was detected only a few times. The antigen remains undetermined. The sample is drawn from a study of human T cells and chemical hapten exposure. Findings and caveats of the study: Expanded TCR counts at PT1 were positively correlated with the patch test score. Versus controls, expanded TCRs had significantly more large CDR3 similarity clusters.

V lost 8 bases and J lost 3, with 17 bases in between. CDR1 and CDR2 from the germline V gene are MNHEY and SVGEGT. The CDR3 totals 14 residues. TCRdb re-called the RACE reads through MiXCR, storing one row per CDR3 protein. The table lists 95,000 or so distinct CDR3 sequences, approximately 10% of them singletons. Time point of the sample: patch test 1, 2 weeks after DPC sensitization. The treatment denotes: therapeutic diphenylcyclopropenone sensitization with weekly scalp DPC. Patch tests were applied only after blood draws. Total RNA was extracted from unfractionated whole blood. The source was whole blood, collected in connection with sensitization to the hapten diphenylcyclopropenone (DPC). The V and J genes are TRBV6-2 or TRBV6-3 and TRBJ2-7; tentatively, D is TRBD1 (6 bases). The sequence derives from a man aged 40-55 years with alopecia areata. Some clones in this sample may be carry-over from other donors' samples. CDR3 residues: CASRQAGTIYEQYF. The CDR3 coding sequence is TGTGCCAGCCGACAGGCCGGTACCATCTACGAGCAGTACTTC.